The rows below give T cell receptor beta chains drawn from one sample of a study of molecular identifiers for immune sequencing clone quantification. TCRdb re-derived calls from the PCR reads in MiXCR, one entry per CDR3 protein. The sample carries about 630,000 distinct CDR3 sequences, 25% recorded once. What was sequenced was naive CD8+ T cells from blood, with Jurkat cell RNA spiked in. The receptors derive from a human donor in good health. Some libraries in this study had Jurkat cell RNA spiked in. CDR3s include the opening cysteine and the closing phenylalanine or tryptophan. Fields, in order: V gene, J gene, CDR3 protein.

>TRBV20-1|TRBJ2-7
CSALSQSGRKPYEQYF
>TRBV19|TRBJ1-5
CASSVRRTQPQHF
>TRBV19|TRBJ2-7
CASSIFGPAPAEQYF
>TRBV24-1|TRBJ2-4
CATSGLGDLNGIQYF
>TRBV11-3|TRBJ2-7
CASSPRDKSYEQYF
>TRBV6-2/TRBV6-3|TRBJ1-1
CASSPFNSGPPNTEAFF
>TRBV20-1|TRBJ2-7
CSASPRDLVSYEQYF
>TRBV19|TRBJ1-1
CASSIGGQIGAFF
>TRBV6-2/TRBV6-3|TRBJ1-5
CASSLQGFAQPQHF
>TRBV28|TRBJ1-1
CASSFGRGEAFF
>TRBV14|TRBJ2-3
CASSQVGGGDTQYF
>TRBV19|TRBJ2-7
CASSLATGGISYEQYF
>TRBV4-3|TRBJ2-1
CASSQDGGSPNEQFF
>TRBV7-2|TRBJ2-3
CASSLARGSGGASAQYF
>TRBV4-1|TRBJ1-1
CASSRGMNTEAFF
>TRBV28|TRBJ2-7
CANSPLPTPHEQYF
>TRBV30|TRBJ1-1
CAWRGSEAFF
>TRBV28|TRBJ2-1
CASSLGQYNEQFF
>TRBV5-6|TRBJ2-3
CASSLAGLAEPDPQSF
>TRBV28|TRBJ2-2
CASSLTGNTGELFF
>TRBV12-3/TRBV12-4|TRBJ2-5
CASSSDRALGETQYF
>TRBV4-2|TRBJ1-1
CASSQEAGANTEAFF
>TRBV6-6|TRBJ1-1
CASSYSQPEAFF
>TRBV6-5|TRBJ1-2
CASSYYPLPGNYGYTF
>TRBV4-3|TRBJ2-7
CASSLQAGGYEQYF
>TRBV6-2/TRBV6-3|TRBJ2-5
CASGRGQETQYF
>TRBV27|TRBJ2-7
CASSPTSRVLYEQYF
>TRBV9|TRBJ2-1
CASSGASQYNEQFF
>TRBV18|TRBJ1-5
CASSHRGPNQPQHF
>TRBV7-2|TRBJ2-1
CASSHLKGEGNGEQFF
>TRBV12-3/TRBV12-4|TRBJ1-1
CASRPPLGGSTEAFF
>TRBV5-4|TRBJ2-7
CASSSGRDYGEQYF
>TRBV19|TRBJ1-1
CASSIFLNTEVFF
>TRBV27|TRBJ2-7
CASSLLGGSYREQYF
>TRBV28|TRBJ2-1
CASSLVNEQFF
>TRBV10-3|TRBJ2-5
CAISESGIAGPQETQYF
>TRBV20-1|TRBJ2-6
CSARARGLAGISGANVLTF
>TRBV9|TRBJ2-1
CANSESSGYYNEQFF
>TRBV6-5|TRBJ2-5
CASSGGSWTQYF
>TRBV7-9|TRBJ2-2
CASSLGTGELVF
>TRBV5-1|TRBJ1-4
CASSLALGTEGLFF
>TRBV19|TRBJ1-1
CASSLGQVMNTEAFF
>TRBV19|TRBJ2-7
CASKGGSEQYF
>TRBV27|TRBJ2-3
CASSFLDDTQYF
>TRBV5-6|TRBJ1-2
CASSPIQGAYGYTF
>TRBV29-1|TRBJ2-1
CSVEGQSSYNEQFF
>TRBV30|TRBJ2-7
CAWSVLADGEQYF
>TRBV2|TRBJ2-3
CASSEALGGPDTQYF
>TRBV19|TRBJ2-1
CASSMGGSYNEQFF
>TRBV12-5|TRBJ2-5
CASGPGTARQETQYF
>TRBV30|TRBJ2-3
CAWSILGSSGDTQYF
>TRBV30|TRBJ1-1
CAWSVPGGRGTEAFF
>TRBV12-3/TRBV12-4|TRBJ2-6
CASSFPDGANVLTF
>TRBV19|TRBJ1-5
CASTQGVGGYSNQPQHF
>TRBV10-2|TRBJ1-1
CASRQSTEAFF
>TRBV6-4|TRBJ2-1
CASSQTLGEQFF
>TRBV20-1|TRBJ1-2
CSARVGENYGYTF
>TRBV30|TRBJ2-1
CAWSELAGQGELQFF